The clone carrying this TCR beta chain was seen a few times. This specimen comes from a study of blood T cell repertoires in COVID-19. This CDR3 has 14 amino acids. Germline values: CDR1 SGHRS, CDR2 YFSETQ. Trimming shortened V by 1 base and J by 5 bases, and 12 bases separated the two germline ends. Here immunoSEQ multiplex PCR was the method, and the copy in TCRdb shows in-frame clones only, minus some. The sample records approximately 190,000 clones, roughly nine tenths being singletons. This chain links TRBV5-1 with TRBJ1-1; D may be TRBD1 (5 bases). Material for sequencing was PBMCs or T cells enriched from blood (not recorded which). This sequence originates from a woman in her forties in a cohort exposed to, infected with or recovered from COVID-19 (not recorded which). This chain's CDR3 is CASSLSGRGTEAFF. CDR3 nucleotide sequence: TGCGCCAGCAGCTTGTCAGGGAGGGGAACTGAAGCTTTCTTT.